This TCR beta chain appears in the sequencing data of a study of Graves' ophthalmopathy and Graves' hyperthyroidism. Whole-study results and caveats: The model's prediction of ophthalmopathy progression had approximately 71% sensitivity and approximately 72% specificity.

This clonotype was seen repeatedly, ten times or more. Its antigen is currently unknown. The sequenced template was RNA, covering the TCR beta CDR3 region. First-round RT-PCR relied on HTBI primers, and a second-round multiplex PCR came next. TCRdb passed the multiplex PCR reads through MiXCR, listing each CDR3 protein once. The data show 300,000 or so distinct CDR3 sequences, with 15% to 20% seen just once and 9% to 15% held by the top ten. The diagnostic workup employed clinical symptoms, serum thyroxine, TRAb, thyroid ultrasound and orbital computed tomography. The source of the PBMCs was less than 12 ml of fresh peripheral blood. Germline CDR1 and CDR2: SGDLS and YYNGEE. The V end lost 0 bases, the J end lost 8 bases, and 14 bases lay between the germline ends. The CDR3 totals 14 residues.

The chain is built from TRBV9 and TRBJ1-2, with D maybe TRBD1 (5 bases). Sequenced material: peripheral blood. The origin of this receptor is an adult man with Graves' ophthalmopathy. The CDR3 is CASSVGRGGDGYTF. The CDR3 DNA reads TGTGCCAGCAGCGTAGGTCGGGGCGGGGACGGCTACACCTTC. The entire variable domain, with the rest obtained from reference TRBV9 and TRBJ1-2, is as follows: DSGVTQTPKHLITATGQRVTLRCSPRSGDLSVYWYQQSLDQGLQFLIQYYNGEERAKGNILERFSAQQFPDLHSELNLSSLELGDSALYFCASSVGRGGDGYTFGSGTRLTVV.